These T cell receptor beta chains were read from a single sample in a study of beta chain features in type 1 diabetes. Profiling relied on immunoSEQ multiplex PCR, and the TCRdb table lists in-frame clones only, not all of them. In the table there are over 150,000 clones, around 8% of which are singletons. Material: central memory CD4+ T cells from blood. The receptors stem from a middle-aged woman with type 1 diabetes. Each CDR3 is given with its conserved first and last residue. D genes are given only for firm matches. Clone size is not always given. Where it is, it says once, few, many or a class for expanded clones.

>TRBV27|TRBJ1-1|NA|NA
CASSRAGVTEAFF
TGTGCCAGCAGTCGGGCAGGGGTCACTGAAGCTTTCTTT
>TRBV6-5|TRBJ2-3|NA|NA
CASRTTGATTDTQYF
TGTGCCAGCAGGACGACAGGTGCCACGACAGATACGCAGTATTTT
>TRBV21-1|TRBJ2-7|NA|few
CASSKLAGAPVEQYF
TGTGCCAGCAGCAAGCTAGCGGGGGCCCCTGTGGAGCAGTACTTC
>TRBV9|TRBJ1-1|NA|few
CASSVHMNTEAFF
TGTGCCAGCAGCGTGCACATGAACACTGAAGCTTTCTTT
>TRBV11-2|TRBJ2-3|TRBD2|few
CASSLLAGVGDTQYF
TGTGCCAGCAGCTTACTAGCGGGAGTGGGGGATACGCAGTATTTT
>TRBV28|TRBJ1-5|TRBD1|NA
CASSSRGRGFSQPQHF
TGTGCCAGCAGTTCCAGGGGGCGAGGGTTTAGTCAGCCCCAGCATTTT
>TRBV7-3|TRBJ2-4|TRBD2|NA
CASSPGVGLAGDVNIQYF
TGTGCCAGCAGCCCCGGGGTGGGACTAGCGGGAGACGTAAACATTCAGTACTTC
>TRBV5-5|TRBJ1-5|NA|few
CASSWEAGQQPQHF
TGTGCCAGCAGCTGGGAGGCAGGGCAACAGCCCCAGCATTTT
>TRBV11-2|TRBJ2-5|TRBD2|NA
CASSKTSGGQETQYF
TGTGCCAGCAGCAAGACTAGCGGGGGACAAGAGACCCAGTACTTC
>TRBV6-6|TRBJ1-1|NA|NA
CASTYQGNEAFF
TGTGCCAGCACTTATCAGGGCAATGAAGCTTTCTTT
>TRBV30|TRBJ2-5|TRBD2|few
CAWSAPGGRAGRQETQYF
TGTGCCTGGAGTGCCCCCGGTGGGAGGGCAGGGAGGCAAGAGACCCAGTACTTC
>TRBV5-6|TRBJ2-1|TRBD2|NA
CASSPVSGSWDEQFF
TGTGCCAGCAGCCCGGTAAGCGGGAGTTGGGATGAGCAGTTCTTC
>TRBV9|TRBJ2-7|NA|few
CASSVSWAPSVEQYF
TGTGCCAGCAGCGTATCGTGGGCCCCGTCTGTCGAGCAGTACTTC
>TRBV9|TRBJ2-3|NA|few
CASNLNGQGNTDTQYF
TGTGCCAGTAACCTAAACGGGCAGGGCAACACAGATACGCAGTATTTT
>TRBV15|TRBJ1-1|NA|NA
CATSSGDSRRGAFF
TGTGCCACCAGCTCTGGGGACTCCCGAAGGGGAGCTTTCTTT
>TRBV4-3|TRBJ1-5|NA|NA
CASSQGWTDNQPQHF
TGCGCCAGCAGCCAGGGTTGGACAGACAATCAGCCCCAGCATTTT
>TRBV9|TRBJ2-2|TRBD1|NA
CASSVEDRETGLFF
TGTGCCAGCAGCGTAGAGGACAGGGAAACGGGGCTGTTTTTT
>TRBV25-1|TRBJ2-6|NA|NA
CASSDGHTSGANVLTF
TGTGCCAGCAGTGATGGACACACCTCTGGGGCCAACGTCCTGACTTTC
>TRBV7-2|TRBJ2-6|NA|NA
CASSFSSGANVLTF
TGTGCCAGCAGCTTCAGCTCTGGGGCCAACGTCCTGACTTTC
>TRBV10-2|TRBJ1-1|TRBD1|few
CATYRGPGTEAFF
TGCGCCACTTACAGGGGGCCTGGCACTGAAGCTTTCTTT
>TRBV5-1|TRBJ2-7|TRBD2|many
CASSQIAGGSVEQYF
TGCGCCAGCAGCCAGATAGCGGGGGGCTCCGTCGAGCAGTACTTC
>TRBV14|TRBJ1-2|NA|few
CASSPDLAVHYGYTF
TGTGCCAGCAGCCCAGACCTGGCGGTACACTATGGCTACACCTTC
>TRBV14|TRBJ2-1|NA|NA
CASSPREQRNEQFF
TGTGCCAGCAGCCCCCGGGAACAGAGGAATGAGCAGTTCTTC
>TRBV5-8|TRBJ2-7|TRBD2|NA
CASSREDEQYF
TGTGCCAGCAGCCGGGAGGACGAGCAGTACTTC
>TRBV5-6|TRBJ2-5|NA|few
CASSIGETQYF
TGTGCCAGCAGTATCGGAGAGACCCAGTACTTC
>TRBV28|TRBJ1-1|TRBD1|NA
CASSPRTGGRTTEAFF
TGTGCCAGCAGTCCTAGGACAGGGGGGCGTACGACTGAAGCTTTCTTT
>TRBV10-3|TRBJ2-1|NA|NA
CAISESRRGDEQFF
TGTGCCATCAGTGAGTCGAGGAGGGGCGATGAGCAGTTCTTC
>TRBV2|TRBJ2-5|NA|once
CASSEARRAQYF
TGTGCCAGCAGTGAAGCGCGCAGGGCCCAGTACTTC
>TRBV4-3|TRBJ2-7|TRBD1|few
CASSLLDRDGYEQYF
TGCGCCAGCAGCCTCCTCGACAGGGATGGCTACGAGCAGTACTTC
>TRBV7-2|TRBJ2-1|TRBD2|few
CASSVGLAGGINEQFF
TGTGCCAGCAGTGTGGGGCTAGCGGGAGGAATAAATGAGCAGTTCTTC
>TRBV29-1|TRBJ1-4|TRBD1|NA
CSVRDSYEKLFF
TGCAGCGTCCGGGACAGCTATGAAAAACTGTTTTTT
>TRBV28|TRBJ1-2|NA|few
CASSLATYGYTF
TGTGCCAGCAGTCTAGCCACCTATGGCTACACCTTC
>TRBV14|TRBJ2-7|NA|few
CASSPGASYEQYF
TGTGCCAGCAGCCCAGGGGCCTCCTACGAGCAGTACTTC
>TRBV28|TRBJ1-5|NA|NA
CASSRGDNQPQHF
TGTGCCAGCAGTCGGGGGGACAATCAGCCCCAGCATTTT
>TRBV14|TRBJ2-1|NA|few
CASSLYGGWDEQFF
TGTGCCAGCAGCCTCTACGGGGGATGGGATGAGCAGTTCTTC
>TRBV9|TRBJ2-1|NA|few
CASSVGRLAYNEQFF
TGTGCCAGCAGCGTAGGAAGGCTAGCCTACAATGAGCAGTTCTTC
>TRBV6-4|TRBJ1-5|NA|few
CASSDQSGQPQHF
TGTGCCAGCAGTGACCAGAGCGGACAGCCCCAGCATTTT
>TRBV7-9|TRBJ2-3|NA|NA
CASSLAGATDTQYF
TGTGCCAGCTCCTTGGCGGGCGCCACAGATACGCAGTATTTT
>TRBV6-5|TRBJ2-5|TRBD2|NA
CASSPSGRTETQYF
TGTGCCAGCAGTCCTAGCGGGAGGACAGAGACCCAGTACTTC
>TRBV15|TRBJ1-3|NA|few
CATREGLPGNTIYF
TGTGCCACCCGGGAGGGATTGCCTGGAAACACCATATATTTT
>TRBV30|TRBJ1-2|NA|NA
CAWSVQLYGYTF
TGTGCCTGGAGTGTACAGTTGTATGGCTACACCTTC
>TRBV4-3|TRBJ1-2|NA|NA
CASSQHTRGGTRGYTF
TGCGCCAGCAGCCAGCACACCCGAGGAGGGACGCGCGGCTACACCTTC
>TRBV5-4|TRBJ2-3|TRBD2|few
CASSLGLARETDTQYF
TGTGCCAGCAGCTTGGGACTAGCGAGAGAGACAGATACGCAGTATTTT
>TRBV10-3|TRBJ2-7|NA|many
CAISELGREPYEQYF
TGTGCCATCAGTGAGCTGGGACGGGAGCCGTACGAGCAGTACTTC
>TRBV28|TRBJ1-5|TRBD1|NA
CASSTGGNQPQHF
TGTGCCAGCAGTACAGGGGGCAATCAGCCCCAGCATTTT
>TRBV7-2|TRBJ1-5|TRBD1|few
CASSLARVRGQRQPQHF
TGTGCCAGCAGCTTAGCGCGCGTCAGGGGGCAACGACAGCCCCAGCATTTT
>TRBV13|TRBJ2-2|TRBD2|few
CASSLALAGDTGELFF
TGTGCCAGCAGCTTAGCGCTAGCGGGAGACACCGGGGAGCTGTTTTTT
>TRBV30|TRBJ1-2|NA|few
CAWSLQEGYGYTF
TGTGCCTGGAGCCTCCAGGAAGGATATGGCTACACCTTC
>TRBV6-5|TRBJ1-5|TRBD1|few
CATGTGDHSNQPQHF
TGTGCCACCGGGACAGGGGACCATAGCAATCAGCCCCAGCATTTT
>TRBV30|TRBJ2-7|NA|NA
CAWSSGFSYEQYF
TGTGCCTGGAGTAGCGGGTTCTCCTACGAGCAGTACTTC
>TRBV4-1|TRBJ2-7|NA|few
CASSQVTTVSHYEQYF
TGCGCCAGCAGCCAAGTAACGACAGTTTCCCACTACGAGCAGTACTTC
>TRBV4-2|TRBJ1-1|NA|few
CASSSYWTVEAFF
TGTGCCAGCAGCTCCTATTGGACAGTTGAAGCTTTCTTT
>TRBV30|TRBJ1-1|TRBD1|few
CAWSVAGQGNTEAFF
TGTGCCTGGAGTGTGGCGGGACAGGGGAACACTGAAGCTTTCTTT
>TRBV5-1|TRBJ1-4|NA|few
CASSLSSGGEKLFF
TGCGCCAGCAGCTTGTCATCGGGGGGAGAAAAACTGTTTTTT
>TRBV29-1|TRBJ2-3|TRBD2|few
CSSFLAGVTDTQYF
TGCAGTTCCTTCCTAGCGGGTGTCACAGATACGCAGTATTTT
>TRBV21-1|TRBJ2-7|NA|few
CASSKWGSHEQYF
TGTGCCAGCAGCAAATGGGGCAGCCACGAGCAGTACTTC
>TRBV30|TRBJ2-7|NA|NA
CAWSVGRYEQYF
TGTGCCTGGAGTGTAGGCAGGTACGAGCAGTACTTC